The 10 T cell receptor beta chains presented below share a single source sample, sequenced in a study of blood T cell repertoires in COVID-19. Only in-frame clones appear in the TCRdb table, and some are missing; sequencing was by immunoSEQ multiplex PCR. The table includes roughly 160,000 clones, around 80% detected once. Sequenced material: PBMCs or T cells enriched from blood (not recorded which). Source of these receptors: a woman in her 70s in a cohort exposed to, infected with or recovered from COVID-19 (not recorded which).

The chain joins TRBV3-1 (or the pseudogene TRBV3-2) to TRBJ2-1; 9 nucleotides line up with TRBD1. V lost 6 bases and J lost 2; bases outside the gene matches: 5. Per the germline V gene, CDR1 is LGHDT and CDR2 is YNNKEL (reference sequence). The CDR3 contains 15 residues. The CDR3 DNA follows: TGTGCCAGCAGTTCTCGGACAGGGGCCTACAATGAGCAGTTCTTC. It codes for CASSSRTGAYNEQFF.

The rearrangement links TRBV9 to TRBJ2-5; 9 nucleotides agree with TRBD2. The V and J ends lost 0 bases and 5 bases, in that order; junction bases with no gene match: 5. The CDR3 contains 15 residues. Germline-derived CDR1 and CDR2 are SGDLS and YYNGEE. CDR3 loop: CASSVGLAAGETQYF. The DNA of the CDR3 is TGTGCCAGCAGCGTAGGACTAGCGGCGGGGGAGACCCAGTACTTC.

This rearrangement joins TRBV11-3 to TRBJ1-2; the D is unclear. CDR3 length: 14 amino acids. Germline V lookup: CDR1 SGHNT, CDR2 YENEEA. Trimming took 4 bases from V and 6 from J, leaving 15 bases between them. CDR3 sequence reads: CASSSYTAGDGYTF. The CDR3 DNA reads TGTGCCAGCAGCTCTTACACTGCAGGTGATGGCTACACCTTC.

The chain uses TRBV6-5 and TRBJ2-7, with 11 bases fitting TRBD1. The J segment lost 3 bases and the V segment lost 5 bases, leaving 6 bases of the junction unmatched. This CDR3 has 15 amino acids. Germline-derived CDR1 and CDR2 are MNHEY and SVGAGI. This CDR3 reads CASSRTGTGGYEQYF. The CDR3 region has the DNA TGTGCCAGCAGTCGAACCGGGACAGGGGGCTACGAGCAGTACTTC.

This clone was observed a few times. The chain is built from TRBV11-2 and TRBJ1-1; no definite D call. V was shortened by 5 bases and J by 4 bases, with 5 bases between the two germline ends. Germline CDR1 SGHAT, CDR2 FQNNGV. CDR3 size: 11 residues. The CDR3 is CASSGSTEAFF. The CDR3 region has the DNA TGTGCCAGCAGCGGCAGCACTGAAGCTTTCTTT.

The chain is built from TRBV18 and TRBJ2-2, with 8 bases that match TRBD2. V lost 3 bases, J lost 3 bases, and 9 bases stayed unmatched. This CDR3 spans 17 amino acids. In germline, CDR1 is KGHSH, CDR2 LQKENI. This chain's CDR3 is CASSPGDGRADTGELFF. The CDR3 DNA reads as TGTGCCAGCTCACCGGGGGACGGGAGGGCCGACACCGGGGAGCTGTTTTTT.

Only a few counts were recorded for this clone. This chain links TRBV11-1 with TRBJ1-1; possibly TRBD1 for D (5 bases). Trimming took 7 bases from V and 5 from J, leaving 20 bases between them. Germline V gives CDR1 SGHAT, CDR2 FQDESV (reference sequence). The CDR3 sequence is 15 residues long. The CDR3 DNA reads TGTGCCAGCACCCGTCGGGGGGGGTCCGGGACTGAAGCTTTCTTT. It specifies CASTRRGGSGTEAFF.

The V call is TRBV28, the J call TRBJ1-2; no definite D call. CDR1 MDHEN and CDR2 SYDVKM come from the germline V gene. The CDR3 is 14 residues long. V was pared by 2 bases and J by 2 bases, with 9 bases between. Written as DNA, the CDR3 is TGTGCCAGCAGTTTAATTGGGGAGAACTATGGCTACACCTTC. This gives the protein CASSLIGENYGYTF.

This clone has just one count. The V gene is TRBV18, the J gene TRBJ2-3; a possible D gene is TRBD2 (5 bases). This CDR3 has 13 residues. Trimming removed 4 bases from V and 6 bases from J, with 11 bases in between. The germline V gene has CDR1 KGHSH and CDR2 LQKENI. As DNA, the CDR3 is TGTGCCAGCTCACAATGGACTGTCGATACGCAGTATTTT. It translates to CASSQWTVDTQYF.

This chain joins TRBV6-5 and TRBJ2-7; possible D gene TRBD2, 5 bases. V was trimmed by 1 base and J by 0 bases, leaving 13 bases between them. Germline values: CDR1 MNHEY, CDR2 SVGAGI. The CDR3 spans 16 residues. The CDR3 DNA follows: TGTGCCAGCAGTTACTTCGTTAGCGTAAGCTCCTACGAGCAGTACTTC. It specifies CASSYFVSVSSYEQYF.